Each of the 22 T cell receptor beta chains below was sequenced from the same sample in a study of cytotoxic CD8 clonotypes in ibrutinib-treated CLL. TCRdb keeps only in-frame clones here, not all; method: immunoSEQ multiplex PCR. Of about 200,000 clones in the sample, over 65% were seen once. Sequences were derived from PBMCs, sampled after 12 months of ibrutinib treatment. The receptors derive from a human donor with chronic lymphocytic leukemia.

The chain joins TRBV5-8 to TRBJ2-7; D gene unclear. The CDR3 has 11 residues. Germline assignment: CDR1 SGHTS and CDR2 YDEGEE. Trimming left V 5 bases short and J 2 bases short, with 5 bases between. This CDR3 is CASSPPYEQYF. The DNA of the CDR3 is TGTGCCAGCAGTCCACCCTACGAGCAGTACTTC.

V and J are TRBV10-2 and TRBJ2-3; D possibly uses TRBD1 or TRBD2 (6 bases each). Per germline, CDR1 WSHSY and CDR2 SAAADI. Trimming took 1 base from V and 4 from J, leaving 12 bases between them. This CDR3 comprises 15 residues. Here the CDR3 reads CASSEWGAGSDTQYF. The CDR3, as DNA: TGCGCCAGCAGTGAGTGGGGGGCCGGGTCAGATACGCAGTATTTT.

This chain links TRBV9 with TRBJ2-1, with TRBD2 matching 11 bases. The CDR3 runs 15 residues. CDR1 and CDR2 from the germline V gene are SGDLS and YYNGEE. Unmatched junction bases numbered 3, after V lost 2 bases and J lost 5 bases. The CDR3, as DNA: TGTGCCAGCAGCGTGGGACTAGCGGAGAACAATGAGCAGTTCTTC. Translated, it gives CASSVGLAENNEQFF.

About this clone itself: The same CDR3 is also encoded by other DNA sequences in this sample. The chain couples TRBV15 to TRBJ2-5; D is ambiguous. V gave up 2 bases and J gave up 2 bases, with 3 bases separating them. The germline gives CDR1 LNHNV, CDR2 YYDKDF (reference sequence). The CDR3 is 12 amino acids. DNA of the CDR3: TGTGCCACCAGCAGAACACAAGAGACCCAGTACTTC. This codes for CATSRTQETQYF.

The rearrangement links TRBV5-1 to TRBJ1-4; D remains ambiguous. The germline V gene has CDR1 SGHRS and CDR2 YFSETQ. Between the trimmed V and J ends, which lost 0 bases and 8 bases, there was a span of 8 bases. This CDR3 has 13 amino acids. The chain's CDR3 is CASSLVLGEKLFF. The CDR3 region has the DNA TGCGCCAGCAGCTTGGTGCTGGGCGAAAAACTGTTTTTT. The entire variable domain, with the rest obtained from reference TRBV5-1 and TRBJ1-4, is as follows: KAGVTQTPRYLIKTRGQQVTLSCSPISGHRSVSWYQQTPGQGLQFLFEYFSETQRNKGNFPGRFSGRQFSNSRSEMNVSTLELGDSALYLCASSLVLGEKLFFGSGTQLSVL.

This clone was detected only a few times. The chain recombines TRBV9 with TRBJ2-2; D perhaps matches TRBD2 (6 bases). CDR3 length: 15 residues. The germline CDR1 and CDR2 sequences are SGDLS and YYNGEE. V dropped 3 bases and J dropped 5 bases, with 14 bases sitting between them. Written as DNA, the CDR3 is TGTGCCAGCAGCGCGTCCGGGGGACCTACCGGGGAGCTGTTTTTT. It is translated as CASSASGGPTGELFF. The full variable domain, completed using reference TRBV9 and TRBJ2-2, is DSGVTQTPKHLITATGQRVTLRCSPRSGDLSVYWYQQSLDQGLQFLIQYYNGEERAKGNILERFSAQQFPDLHSELNLSSLELGDSALYFCASSASGGPTGELFFGEGSRLTVL.

The chain carries TRBV27 and TRBJ1-1; D not certain. V lost 2 bases and J 1 base, leaving 14 bases between the germline ends. The CDR3 loop spans 16 amino acids. Germline V gene data show CDR1 as MNHEY and CDR2 as SMNVEV (reference sequence). This chain's CDR3 is CASSLNYLGPNTEAFF. The CDR3 DNA follows: TGTGCCAGCAGTTTAAACTATCTGGGTCCGAACACTGAAGCTTTCTTT.

The CDR3 DNA reads TGTGCCAGCAGTTTAAGGGGATTAGCGGGACACAATGAGCAGTTCTTC. Translating it yields CASSLRGLAGHNEQFF. The V gene is TRBV28, the J gene TRBJ2-1; 8 bases are a match to TRBD2. Germline loops: CDR1 MDHEN, CDR2 SYDVKM. The J segment lost 5 bases and the V segment lost 2 bases, leaving 8 bases of the junction unmatched. The CDR3 covers 16 residues.

The chain links TRBV11-2 to TRBJ1-1; 7 nucleotides match TRBD1. CDR3 length equals 14 residues. After removal of 1 base from V and 6 bases from J, the junction contained 5 bases not matched to a gene. Germline CDR1 SGHAT, CDR2 FQNNGV. The CDR3 DNA reads as TGTGCCAGCAGCTTAGCAGGGGGTGGTGCTGAAGCTTTCTTT. Amino acids: CASSLAGGGAEAFF.

A remark on this clone: The same CDR3 can be traced to other DNA sequences in this sample. This rearrangement joins TRBV6-5 to TRBJ1-6; no reliable D call. The V end was cut by 2 bases, the J end by 6 bases, with 8 bases between. Germline V CDR1 and CDR2: MNHEY, SVGAGI. The CDR3 covers 14 residues. This CDR3 reads CASSYGGPNSPLHF. Here the CDR3 DNA reads TGTGCCAGCAGTTACGGAGGGCCTAATTCACCCCTCCACTTT.

This clone was counted a few times. The chain has TRBV20-1 and TRBJ1-2; D might be TRBD1 (5 bases). Germline loops: CDR1 DFQATT, CDR2 SNEGSKA (reference sequence). V was cut by 1 base and J by 7 bases, with 7 bases left in between. CDR3 length: 11 amino acids. Here the CDR3 DNA reads TGCAGTGCTAGAGCGAGGGGTGGCTACACCTTC. It is translated as CSARARGGYTF.

The CDR3 DNA follows: TGTGCCAGCAGCTTAGGACCGAGGGACAGCTATGGCTACACCTTC. This sequence encodes CASSLGPRDSYGYTF. The V gene is TRBV11-2, the J gene TRBJ1-2; TRBD1 aligns across 7 bases. The CDR3 covers 15 residues. After removal of 1 base from V and 4 bases from J, the junction contained 6 bases not matched to a gene. In germline, CDR1 is SGHAT, CDR2 FQNNGV.

This chain joins TRBV6-5 and TRBJ2-7, with D uncertain. Germline V lookup: CDR1 MNHEY, CDR2 SVGAGI. Trimming took off 2 bases at V and 5 bases at J, with 16 bases between the two ends. This CDR3 comprises 15 residues. CDR3 DNA sequence: TGTGCCAGCAGTTACCGACTTTGGGGTCATCACGAGCAGTACTTC. The encoded protein is CASSYRLWGHHEQYF.

This clone was observed a single time. J is TRBJ1-3 and V is TRBV7-9; possible D gene TRBD1, 6 bases. The V gene lost 1 base and the J gene lost 3 bases, with 13 bases spanning the gap. This CDR3 contains 16 residues. The V gene's germline CDR1 is SEHNR and CDR2 FQNEAQ (reference sequence). This CDR3 is CASSLGKGDVGNTIYF. The CDR3 DNA reads as TGTGCCAGCAGCTTAGGGAAGGGGGACGTTGGAAACACCATATATTTT.

The chain couples TRBV5-1 to TRBJ1-2, with 7 bases aligning to TRBD1. With 4 bases clipped from V and 6 bases from J, the junction kept 6 bases outside the gene matches. This CDR3 has 13 amino acids. Germline V lookup: CDR1 SGHRS, CDR2 YFSETQ. CDR3 in amino acids: CASSPGTEHGYTF. The CDR3 DNA follows: TGCGCCAGCAGCCCCGGGACAGAGCATGGCTACACCTTC.

The rearrangement links TRBV14 to TRBJ2-1, with 8 nucleotides matching TRBD2. Germline lookup yields CDR1 SGHDN and CDR2 FVKESK. Trimming cost V 0 bases and J 7 bases; bases outside gene matches: 8. The CDR3 covers 16 residues. The CDR3 reads CASSQEVLAGANEQFF. The CDR3 nucleotides read TGTGCCAGCAGCCAAGAGGTCCTAGCGGGCGCGAATGAGCAGTTCTTC.

The chain carries TRBV2 and TRBJ1-2, with D uncertain. V lost 8 bases, J lost 2 bases, and 12 bases lay in between. Germline-derived CDR1 and CDR2 are SNHLY and FYNNEI. This CDR3 region has 13 residues. The CDR3 region is CASCDTWNYGYTF. CDR3 nucleotide sequence: TGTGCCAGCTGCGACACCTGGAACTATGGCTACACCTTC.

The chain carries TRBV7-6 and TRBJ1-3; D gene unclear. The CDR3 is made up of 12 amino acids. The germline V gene has CDR1 SGHVS and CDR2 FNYEAQ. The V end lost 3 bases, the J end lost 2 bases, and 2 bases lay between the germline ends. In nucleotides, the CDR3 is TGTGCCAGCAGCTTGGCTGGAAACACCATATATTTT. It codes for CASSLAGNTIYF.

This clone was detected a few times. The gene calls are TRBV9 and TRBJ1-2; TRBD1 might be the D (5 bases). V was shortened by 0 bases and J by 6 bases, with 12 bases between the two germline ends. Per the germline V gene, CDR1 is SGDLS and CDR2 is YYNGEE. The CDR3 runs to 14 residues. DNA for the CDR3: TGTGCCAGCAGCGTAGATCTTAGGGGAGATGGCTACACCTTC. Amino acids: CASSVDLRGDGYTF.

The V call is TRBV19, the J call TRBJ2-7; D may be TRBD1 (6 bases). V was shortened by 6 bases and J by 0 bases, with 12 bases between the two germline ends. Germline lookup yields CDR1 LNHDA and CDR2 SQIVND (reference sequence). The CDR3 has 14 amino acids. CDR3 sequence (DNA): TGTGCCAGTAGCATCCGGACAGCCTCCTACGAGCAGTACTTC. Translation: CASSIRTASYEQYF.

The V and J genes are TRBV18 and TRBJ2-2, with 8 bases identical to TRBD1. The J segment lost 5 bases and the V segment lost 3 bases, leaving 8 bases of the junction unmatched. The CDR3 totals 16 residues. Germline values: CDR1 KGHSH, CDR2 LQKENI. The CDR3 DNA reads TGTGCCAGCTCACCGAATCGACAGGGGTTGACCGGGGAGCTGTTTTTT. This sequence encodes CASSPNRQGLTGELFF.

The CDR3: CASSPGLGGNEQFF. CDR3 sequence (DNA): TGTGCCAGCTCTCCCGGACTAGGAGGGAATGAGCAGTTCTTC. The chain has TRBV18 and TRBJ2-1; 7 positions match TRBD2. Germline assignment: CDR1 KGHSH and CDR2 LQKENI. The CDR3 contains 14 residues. Trimming cost V 6 bases and J 7 bases; bases outside gene matches: 9.